This record covers a single T cell receptor (beta chain). Germline values: CDR1 MNHEY, CDR2 SMNVEV (reference sequence). V was pared by 6 bases and J by 9 bases, with 12 bases of the junction left unmatched. The CDR3 contains 15 residues. This entry belongs to a study of T cell changes during pregnancy in multiple sclerosis. Libraries were prepared by immunoSEQ multiplex PCR; TCRdb keeps only in-frame clonotypes and omits some of them. Altogether about 100,000 clones are present, about 91% being singletons, with the ten largest covering around 3.1%. This rearrangement joins TRBV27 to TRBJ1-2; 11 positions agree with TRBD1. The sequence derives from a female donor with multiple sclerosis, enrolled in a pregnancy study. The input for sequencing was peripheral blood, taken in the second trimester of pregnancy. Here the CDR3 reads CASRGWDRGEESYTF. CDR3 in DNA: TGTGCCAGCAGGGGATGGGACAGGGGGGAGGAAAGCTACACCTTC.